This TCR beta chain was captured by sequencing in a study of T cell repertoires in cytomegalovirus infection. One entry per CDR3 protein results from TCRdb running MiXCR on the reads. The repertoire has about 300,000 distinct CDR3 sequences, about 9.1% of them found once; the top ten carry more than 2.5%. The specimen sequenced was PBMCs. The sequence derives from a human donor in good health (CMV status not recorded). Some clones in this sample may be carry-over from other donors' samples.

CDR3 loop: CSARARGGGEQYF. For the CDR3, the DNA is TGCAGTGCTAGAGCAAGGGGGGGTGGCGAGCAGTACTTC. This chain joins TRBV20-1 and TRBJ2-7; tentatively, D is TRBD2 (7 bases). With 1 base removed from V and 6 bases from J, the gap between germline ends came to 13 bases. CDR3 size: 13 residues. Germline CDR1 reads DFQATT; CDR2 reads SNEGSKA (reference sequence).